The sequence of this T cell receptor beta chain was determined in a study of shared T cell receptors in the human thymus. The protocol was immunoSEQ multiplex PCR, while the TCRdb copy is restricted to in-frame clones and leaves out a portion. The table includes over 650,000 clones, more than 70% detected once. This CDR3 is built from 17 residues. The V and J ends lost 5 bases and 4 bases respectively, with 21 bases between them. The germline CDR1 and CDR2 sequences are MDHEN and SYDVKM. These data were also filed under a second study, of human thymus T cells. That paper notes: Related work showed strongly overlapping thymic repertoires across unrelated individuals.

The origin of this receptor is a boy under two years old with a congenital heart defect. J is TRBJ1-5 and V is TRBV28, with a weak D call TRBD1 (6 bases). The material sequenced was thymocytes. The CDR3, as DNA: TGTGCCAGCAGTGGACAGCCACAAGGGTATAGTAATCAGCCCCAGCATTTT. This codes for CASSGQPQGYSNQPQHF.